This T cell receptor beta chain was recorded in a study of shared clonotypes between healthy human individuals. There are 14 residues in the CDR3. Trimming shortened V by 4 bases and J by 6 bases, and 15 bases separated the two germline ends. Looked up from germline, CDR1 is MDHEN and CDR2 is SYDVKM. Some clones are missing from TCRdb's copy, which holds only in-frame ones; the method was immunoSEQ multiplex PCR. Seen here are some 2 million clones, 85% to 95% observed once, and the top ten hold 0.1% to 0.15%. The study enrolled healthy HIV-negative adults without recent acute infections or vaccinations as donors. The CD4+ fraction was divided into a CD45RA+ naive subset and a CD45RA-negative memory subset.

The sequenced sample consisted of naive CD4+ T cells sorted from blood. Subset reported: CD45RA+ positively selected. This sequence was found in a man between 18 and 35 years old in good health. The chain combines TRBV28 with TRBJ1-2; D is undetermined. The CDR3 coding sequence is TGTGCCAGCAGTTCTGGCCCTACCCCTAATGGCTACACCTTC. Amino acids: CASSSGPTPNGYTF.